Following are 25 T cell receptor beta chains from one sample sequenced in a study of T cell clonotyping in hematopoietic cell transplantation. Sequencing used immunoSEQ multiplex PCR; TCRdb keeps in-frame clones, though not all of them. The sample has 20,000 or so clones, approximately 80% seen once. Sequenced material: peripheral blood mononuclear cells. Receptors originate from a man aged 55 to 70 in good health. Some clones in this sample may be carry-over from other donors' samples.

V usage is TRBV15 and J usage is TRBJ1-1; 10 bases map to TRBD1. This CDR3 is 17 amino acids long. With 0 bases clipped from V and 5 bases from J, the junction kept 9 bases outside the gene matches. Looked up from germline, CDR1 is LNHNV and CDR2 is YYDKDF (reference sequence). The CDR3 DNA follows: TGTGCCACCAGCAGAGATTTTACCGGGACAGGGGTTACTGAAGCTTTCTTT. It translates to CATSRDFTGTGVTEAFF.

J is TRBJ1-2 and V is TRBV6-1; 7 bases are a match to TRBD1. The junction had 2 bases not matched to a gene; V was cut back by 8 bases and J by 2 bases. CDR1 is MNHNS, CDR2 SASEGT, per germline. CDR3 length equals 12 residues. This CDR3 reads CASLGQNYGYTF. CDR3 in DNA: TGTGCCAGCCTGGGACAGAACTATGGCTACACCTTC.

This clone has only a few counts. The chain is built from TRBV2 and TRBJ2-5, with D possibly being TRBD2 (5 bases). Trimming took off 5 bases at V and 7 bases at J, with 14 bases between the two ends. CDR3 length: 13 amino acids. The germline CDR1 and CDR2 sequences are SNHLY and FYNNEI. The CDR3 here is CASSTEGPGTQYF. The CDR3 coding sequence is TGTGCCAGCAGTACAGAGGGCCCCGGGACCCAGTACTTC.

V gene TRBV6-5 combines with J gene TRBJ1-2; 8 bases align to TRBD1. The V gene end was trimmed by 6 bases and the J gene end by 5 bases; junction bases not matched to a gene: 8. The CDR3 runs to 14 residues. Per germline, CDR1 MNHEY and CDR2 SVGAGI. The CDR3 bases are TGTGCCAGCAGAAGGACAGGGAATCCTTATGGCTACACCTTC. Protein sequence: CASRRTGNPYGYTF.

The chain joins TRBV5-4 to TRBJ1-4, with D possibly matching TRBD1 (6 bases). V lost 1 base, J lost 3 bases, and 10 bases lay in between. Germline V gene data show CDR1 as SGHNT and CDR2 as YYREEE (reference sequence). This CDR3 has 15 amino acids. CDR3 protein: CASSLIAGANEKLFF. The CDR3 nucleotides read TGTGCCAGCAGCTTGATCGCAGGGGCTAATGAAAAACTGTTTTTT.

The chain joins TRBV30 to TRBJ1-6; no clear D gene. The V gene lost 4 bases and the J gene lost 7 bases, with 11 bases spanning the gap. CDR1 is GTSNPN, CDR2 SVGIG, per germline (reference sequence). The CDR3 covers 13 residues. In DNA, the CDR3 is TGTGCCTGGACCCTAGAGTCGAATTCACCCCTCCACTTT. The encoded protein is CAWTLESNSPLHF.

The CDR3 DNA is TGTGCCAGCAGCTTAGCGGGGTCTGGAAACACCATATATTTT. It yields the protein CASSLAGSGNTIYF. The chain joins TRBV7-2 to TRBJ1-3; D is uncertain. Germline V gene lookup returns CDR1 SGHTA and CDR2 FQGNSA. The CDR3 length is 14 residues. V gave up 0 bases and J gave up 1 base, with 4 bases separating them.

The J gene is TRBJ2-5, the V gene TRBV7-2; D is uncertain. TRBJ2-7 matches the DNA end more closely, so the J call is doubtful. Germline CDR1 is SGHTA and CDR2 is FQGNSA. The length of the CDR3 is 16 residues. CDR3 residues: CASSLVLSSPLYEQYF. DNA for the CDR3: TGTGCCAGCAGCCTCGTCCTCAGTAGTCCCCTCTACGAGCAGTACTTC.

The chain joins TRBV25-1 to TRBJ2-1; 12 positions agree with TRBD2. Germline V gives CDR1 MGHDK, CDR2 SYGVNS. This CDR3 is built from 14 residues. Losses at the gene ends were 5 bases for V and 7 bases for J; bases not matched to a gene: 3. The CDR3 region is CASSWTSGINEQFF. CDR3 sequence (DNA): TGTGCCAGCAGTTGGACTAGCGGGATAAATGAGCAGTTCTTC.

The chain is built from TRBV30 and TRBJ1-5, with unresolved D. The V gene lost 5 bases and the J gene lost 9 bases, with 5 bases spanning the gap. This CDR3 region has 9 residues. Looked up from germline, CDR1 is GTSNPN and CDR2 is SVGIG (reference sequence). The CDR3 coding sequence is TGTGCCTGGTCTAGGCCCCAGCATTTT. Its translation: CAWSRPQHF.

Only one count was recorded for this clone. The rearrangement uses TRBV30 and TRBJ1-2; 10 bases map to TRBD1. The junction had 11 bases not matched to a gene; V was cut back by 3 bases and J by 13 bases. Germline-derived CDR1 and CDR2 are GTSNPN and SVGIG (reference sequence). This CDR3 has 13 amino acids. CDR3 coding DNA: TGTGCCTGGAGACTGGGACAGGGGACTCGCCTCACCTTC. Protein product: CAWRLGQGTRLTF.

This chain joins TRBV30 and TRBJ1-6, with D uncertain. Trimming removed 2 bases at V and 9 bases at J, with 17 bases between. The CDR3 length is 15 residues. Germline V gene lookup returns CDR1 GTSNPN and CDR2 SVGIG (reference sequence). For the CDR3, the DNA is TGTGCCTGGAGTACCCACGACCCGGACGCTTCACCCCTCCACTTT. Translating gives CAWSTHDPDASPLHF.

V gene TRBV29-1 combines with J gene TRBJ1-1; 7 positions agree with TRBD1. Germline loops: CDR1 SQVTM, CDR2 ANQGSEA. The CDR3 sequence is 16 residues long. After removal of 0 bases from V and 4 bases from J, the junction contained 11 bases not matched to a gene. The CDR3, as DNA: TGCAGCGTTGAAGATCAGAGCAGGGGGACGGGCACTGAAGCTTTCTTT. This gives the protein CSVEDQSRGTGTEAFF.

The chain links TRBV5-4 to TRBJ1-2, with 7 bases that match TRBD1. The trim removed 2 bases at V and 1 base at J, leaving 8 bases unmatched. The CDR3 loop spans 16 amino acids. The germline V gene has CDR1 SGHNT and CDR2 YYREEE (reference sequence). CDR3 sequence: CASSLPSGGVNYGYTF. The CDR3 coding sequence is TGTGCCAGCAGCTTACCATCAGGGGGGGTTAACTATGGCTACACCTTC. Complete variable domain (other parts from reference TRBV5-4 and TRBJ1-2): ETGVTQSPTHLIKTRGQQVTLRCSSQSGHNTVSWYQQALGQGPQFIFQYYREEENGRGNFPPRFSGLQFPNYSSELNVNALELDDSALYLCASSLPSGGVNYGYTFGSGTRLTVV.

The chain has TRBV5-1 and TRBJ2-3; weak D call: TRBD1 (5 bases). Looked up from germline, CDR1 is SGHRS and CDR2 is YFSETQ. The V gene lost 4 bases and the J gene lost 9 bases, with 15 bases spanning the gap. The CDR3 sequence is 13 residues long. CDR3 amino acids: CASSLDIGKTQYF. CDR3 bases: TGCGCCAGCAGCCTGGACATAGGAAAGACGCAGTATTTT.

The chain employs TRBV4-1 and TRBJ1-1; D unresolved. The CDR3 has 20 residues. V was clipped by 3 bases and J by 4 bases, with 30 bases between them. Per the germline V gene, CDR1 is MGHRA and CDR2 is YSYEKL. This chain's CDR3 is CASSHPTRRGLRAGSTEAFF. The DNA of the CDR3 is TGCGCCAGCAGCCACCCCACCCGGCGCGGGCTCCGGGCGGGGAGCACTGAAGCTTTCTTT.

The chain combines TRBV27 with TRBJ1-4; D is uncertain. The CDR3 covers 15 residues. Germline V lookup: CDR1 MNHEY, CDR2 SMNVEV (reference sequence). Trimming took 2 bases from V and 6 from J, leaving 13 bases between them. CDR3 sequence (DNA): TGTGCCAGCAGTTTAATTGGGGTCGGGGATGAAAAACTGTTTTTT. It encodes CASSLIGVGDEKLFF.

This chain joins TRBV6-5 and TRBJ1-1, with TRBD1 as a possible D gene (5 bases). This CDR3 region has 16 residues. Germline values: CDR1 MNHEY, CDR2 SVGAGI. V was shortened by 2 bases and J by 1 base, with 14 bases between the two germline ends. The CDR3 sequence is CASSYTGVLWNTEAFF. The CDR3 coding sequence is TGTGCCAGCAGTTACACGGGGGTCCTGTGGAACACTGAAGCTTTCTTT.

The chain links TRBV5-1 to TRBJ2-3; 9 bases agree with TRBD2. CDR1 is SGHRS and CDR2 is YFSETQ in the germline V gene. The junction had 1 base not matched to a gene; V was cut back by 0 bases and J by 2 bases. CDR3 length: 15 amino acids. The CDR3, as DNA: TGCGCCAGCAGCTTGGTAGCGGGAGTCACAGATACGCAGTATTTT. Its protein product is CASSLVAGVTDTQYF.

The rearrangement joins TRBV20-1 to TRBJ2-5, with D unresolved. Deletions cut 5 bases from V and 5 bases from J, with 9 bases between. The germline CDR1 and CDR2 sequences are DFQATT and SNEGSKA (reference sequence). The CDR3 has 11 residues. The CDR3 DNA reads TGCAGTGCTCCCATGGGGGAGACCCAGTACTTC. Its translation is CSAPMGETQYF.

The rearrangement joins TRBV9 to TRBJ1-1; TRBD1 agrees at 8 bases. The V gene end was trimmed by 0 bases and the J gene end by 3 bases; junction bases not matched to a gene: 4. From germline, CDR1 is SGDLS and CDR2 YYNGEE. The length of the CDR3 is 15 residues. For the CDR3, the DNA is TGTGCCAGCAGCGTAGCCTCCAGGGGGCACACTGAAGCTTTCTTT. Amino acid sequence: CASSVASRGHTEAFF.

The J gene is TRBJ2-7, the V gene TRBV7-6; TRBD1 matches at 7 bases. This CDR3 is built from 14 residues. Germline-derived CDR1 and CDR2 are SGHVS and FNYEAQ. V lost 3 bases to trimming and J lost 2 bases; unmatched junction nucleotides: 4. The CDR3 loop is CASSFPGQPYEQYF. The CDR3, as DNA: TGTGCCAGCAGCTTCCCGGGACAGCCCTACGAGCAGTACTTC.

The chain links TRBV5-1 to TRBJ1-1, with D possibly matching TRBD1 (5 bases). Trimming removed 0 bases from V and 8 bases from J, with 20 bases in between. CDR1 is SGHRS and CDR2 is YFSETQ in the germline V gene. This CDR3 is 16 amino acids long. The CDR3 DNA reads TGCGCCAGCAGCTTGGGCGGCCGAGGAGGGGTGTGGGAAGCTTTCTTT. Protein product: CASSLGGRGGVWEAFF.

The chain uses TRBV5-1 and TRBJ1-2, with 8 bases lining up with TRBD1. The length of the CDR3 is 14 residues. Germline V CDR1 and CDR2: SGHRS, YFSETQ. V trimming: 4 bases; J trimming: 5 bases; junction bases outside the gene matches: 7. CDR3 sequence: CASSPTGGQYGYTF. The CDR3 region has the DNA TGCGCCAGCAGCCCCACAGGGGGACAGTATGGCTACACCTTC.

The genes are TRBV25-1 and TRBJ1-1, with D perhaps matching TRBD1 (6 bases). The CDR3 loop spans 15 amino acids. Germline CDR1 and CDR2: MGHDK and SYGVNS. Trimming removed 3 bases at V and 6 bases at J, with 17 bases between. CDR3 loop: CASSDFGGERPEAFF. CDR3 DNA sequence: TGTGCCAGCAGTGATTTTGGGGGCGAGAGACCTGAAGCTTTCTTT.